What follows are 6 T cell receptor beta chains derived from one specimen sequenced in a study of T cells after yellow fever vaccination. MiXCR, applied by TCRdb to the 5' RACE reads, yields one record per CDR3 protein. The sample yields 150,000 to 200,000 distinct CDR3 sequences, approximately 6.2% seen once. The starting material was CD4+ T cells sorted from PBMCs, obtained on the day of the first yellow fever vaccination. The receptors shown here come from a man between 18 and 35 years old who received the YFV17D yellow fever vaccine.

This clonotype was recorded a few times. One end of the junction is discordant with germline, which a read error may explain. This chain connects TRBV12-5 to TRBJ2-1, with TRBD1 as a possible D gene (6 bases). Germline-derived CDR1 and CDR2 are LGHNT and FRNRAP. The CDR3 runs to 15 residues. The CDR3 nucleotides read TGTGCTAGCGGTTTGAACAGGGCAGACGGGAATGAGCAGTTCTTC. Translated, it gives CASGLNRADGNEQFF.

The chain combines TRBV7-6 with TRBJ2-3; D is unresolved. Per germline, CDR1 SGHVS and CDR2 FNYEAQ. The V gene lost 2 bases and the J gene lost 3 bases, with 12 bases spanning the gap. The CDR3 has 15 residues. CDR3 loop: CASSLPPEATDTQYF. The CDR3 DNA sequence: TGTGCCAGCAGCTTACCGCCCGAAGCAACAGATACGCAGTATTTT.

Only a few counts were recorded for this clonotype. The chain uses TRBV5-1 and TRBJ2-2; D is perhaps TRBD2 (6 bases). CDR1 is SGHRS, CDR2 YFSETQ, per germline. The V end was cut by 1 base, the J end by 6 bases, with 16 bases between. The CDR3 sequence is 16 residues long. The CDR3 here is CASSLIGPGDSGELFF. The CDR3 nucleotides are TGCGCCAGCAGCTTGATCGGCCCGGGAGATTCCGGGGAGCTGTTTTTT. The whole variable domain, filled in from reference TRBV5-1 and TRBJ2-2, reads KAGVTQTPRYLIKTRGQQVTLSCSPISGHRSVSWYQQTPGQGLQFLFEYFSETQRNKGNFPGRFSGRQFSNSRSEMNVSTLELGDSALYLCASSLIGPGDSGELFFGEGSRLTVL.

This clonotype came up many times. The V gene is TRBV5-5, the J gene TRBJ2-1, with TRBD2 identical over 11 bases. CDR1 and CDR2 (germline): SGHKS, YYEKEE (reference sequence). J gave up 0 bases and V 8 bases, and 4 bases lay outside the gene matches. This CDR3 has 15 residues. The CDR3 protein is CASLGLAGSYNEQFF. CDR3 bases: TGTGCCAGTCTCGGACTAGCGGGCTCCTACAATGAGCAGTTCTTC.

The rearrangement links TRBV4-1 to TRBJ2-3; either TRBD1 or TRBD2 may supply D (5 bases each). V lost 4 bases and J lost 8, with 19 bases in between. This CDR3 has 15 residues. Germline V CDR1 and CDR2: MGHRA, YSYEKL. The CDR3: CASSPAVGTVVTQYF. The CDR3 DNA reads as TGCGCCAGCAGCCCGGCCGTGGGGACGGTGGTTACGCAGTATTTT.

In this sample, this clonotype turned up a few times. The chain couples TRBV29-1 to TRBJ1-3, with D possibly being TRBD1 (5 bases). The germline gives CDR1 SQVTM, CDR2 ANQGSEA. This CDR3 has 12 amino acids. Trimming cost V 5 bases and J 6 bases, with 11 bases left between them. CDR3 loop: CSVLEGTNTIYF. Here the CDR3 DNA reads TGCAGCGTTTTGGAGGGGACAAACACCATATATTTT.